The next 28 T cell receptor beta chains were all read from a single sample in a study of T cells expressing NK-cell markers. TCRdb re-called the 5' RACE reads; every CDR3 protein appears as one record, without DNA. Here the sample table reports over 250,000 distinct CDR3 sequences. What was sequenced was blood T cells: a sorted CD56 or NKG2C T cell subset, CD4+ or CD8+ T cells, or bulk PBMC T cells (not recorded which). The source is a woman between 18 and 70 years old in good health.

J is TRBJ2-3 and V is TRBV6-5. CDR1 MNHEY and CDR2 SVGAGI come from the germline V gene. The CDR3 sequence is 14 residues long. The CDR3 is CASSYSPNTDTQYF.

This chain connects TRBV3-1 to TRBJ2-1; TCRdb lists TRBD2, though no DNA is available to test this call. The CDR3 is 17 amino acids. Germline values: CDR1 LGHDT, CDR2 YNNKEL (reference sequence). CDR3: CASSQAAGGPNYNEQFF.

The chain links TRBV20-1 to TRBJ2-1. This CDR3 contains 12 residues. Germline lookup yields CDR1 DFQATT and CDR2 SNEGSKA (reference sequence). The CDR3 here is CSARDPWNEQFF.

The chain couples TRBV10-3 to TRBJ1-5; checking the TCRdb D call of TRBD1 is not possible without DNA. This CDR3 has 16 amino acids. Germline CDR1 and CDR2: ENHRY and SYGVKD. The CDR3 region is CAISEDGTDRNQPQHF.

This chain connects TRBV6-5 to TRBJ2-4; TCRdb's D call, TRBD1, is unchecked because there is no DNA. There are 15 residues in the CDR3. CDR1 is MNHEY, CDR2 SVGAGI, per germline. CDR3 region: CASSYSGPLEDIQYF.

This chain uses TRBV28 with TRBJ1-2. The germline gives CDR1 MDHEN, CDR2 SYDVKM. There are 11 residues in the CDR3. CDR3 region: CASTEGGGYTF.

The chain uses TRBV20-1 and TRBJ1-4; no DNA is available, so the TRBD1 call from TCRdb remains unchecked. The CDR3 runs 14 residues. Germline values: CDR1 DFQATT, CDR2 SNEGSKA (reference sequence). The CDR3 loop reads CSASRGLTSEKLFF.

CDR3 protein: CASSFGQGYEAFF. V is TRBV18 and J is TRBJ1-1; there is no DNA to check the TCRdb D call of TRBD1. This CDR3 region has 13 residues. From germline, CDR1 is KGHSH and CDR2 LQKENI.

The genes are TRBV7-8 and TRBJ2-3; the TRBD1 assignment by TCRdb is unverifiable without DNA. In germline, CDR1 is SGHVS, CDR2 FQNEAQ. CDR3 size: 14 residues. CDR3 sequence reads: CASSLGKGGDTQYF.

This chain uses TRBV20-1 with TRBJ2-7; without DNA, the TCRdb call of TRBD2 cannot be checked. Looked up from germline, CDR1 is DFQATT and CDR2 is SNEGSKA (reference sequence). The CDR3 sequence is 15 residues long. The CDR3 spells CSARRLAGVSYEQYF.

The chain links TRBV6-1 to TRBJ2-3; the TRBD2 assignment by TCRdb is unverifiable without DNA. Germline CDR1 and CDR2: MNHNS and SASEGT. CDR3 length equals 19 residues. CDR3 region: CASTGRLAGGPSSTDTQYF.

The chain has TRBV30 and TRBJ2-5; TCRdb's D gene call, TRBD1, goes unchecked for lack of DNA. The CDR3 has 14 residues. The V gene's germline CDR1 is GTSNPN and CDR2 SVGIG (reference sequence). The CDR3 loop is CAWSAGHKTETQYF.

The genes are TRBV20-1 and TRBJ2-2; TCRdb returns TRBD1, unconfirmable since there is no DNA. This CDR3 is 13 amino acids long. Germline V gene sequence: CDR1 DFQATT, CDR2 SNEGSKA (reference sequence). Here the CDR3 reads CSAREQVAGELFF.

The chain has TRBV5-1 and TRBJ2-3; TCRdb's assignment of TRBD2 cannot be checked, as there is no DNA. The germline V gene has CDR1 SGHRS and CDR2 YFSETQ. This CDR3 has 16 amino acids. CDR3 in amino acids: CASSLLAGGTTDTQYF. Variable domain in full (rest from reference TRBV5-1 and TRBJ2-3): KAGVTQTPRYLIKTRGQQVTLSCSPISGHRSVSWYQQTPGQGLQFLFEYFSETQRNKGNFPGRFSGRQFSNSRSEMNVSTLELGDSALYLCASSLLAGGTTDTQYFGPGTRLTVL.

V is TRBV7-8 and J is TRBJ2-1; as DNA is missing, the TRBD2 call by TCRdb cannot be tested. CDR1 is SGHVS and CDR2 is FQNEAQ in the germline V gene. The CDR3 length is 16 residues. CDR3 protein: CASSLWGTSGTNEQFF. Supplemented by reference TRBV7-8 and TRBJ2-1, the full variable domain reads GAGVSQSPRYKVAKRGQDVALRCDPISGHVSLFWYQQALGQGPEFLTYFQNEAQLDKSGLPSDRFFAERPEGSVSTLKIQRTQQEDSAVYLCASSLWGTSGTNEQFFGPGTRLTVL.

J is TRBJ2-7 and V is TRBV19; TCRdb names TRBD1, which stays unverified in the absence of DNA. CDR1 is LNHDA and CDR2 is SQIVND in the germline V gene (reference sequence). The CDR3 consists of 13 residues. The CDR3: CASRTGGSNEQYF.

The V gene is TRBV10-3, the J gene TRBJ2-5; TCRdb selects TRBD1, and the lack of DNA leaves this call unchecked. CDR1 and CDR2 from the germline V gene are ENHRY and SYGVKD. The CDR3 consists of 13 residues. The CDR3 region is CAISRDIEETQYF.

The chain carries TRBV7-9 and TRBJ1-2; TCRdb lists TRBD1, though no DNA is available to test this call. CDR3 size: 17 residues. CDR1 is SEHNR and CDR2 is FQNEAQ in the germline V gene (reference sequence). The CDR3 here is CASSRAGTGGFGGGYTF.

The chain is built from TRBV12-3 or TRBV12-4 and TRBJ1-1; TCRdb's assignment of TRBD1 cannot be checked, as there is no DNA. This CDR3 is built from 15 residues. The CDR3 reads CASSSPGQGNAEAFF.

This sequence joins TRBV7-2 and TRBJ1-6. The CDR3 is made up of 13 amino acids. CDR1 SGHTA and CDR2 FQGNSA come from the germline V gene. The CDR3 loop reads CASSLSSYSPLHF.

CDR3 loop: CASSVGGANYEQYF. This chain connects TRBV9 to TRBJ2-7. Per the germline V gene, CDR1 is SGDLS and CDR2 is YYNGEE. The CDR3 extends over 14 amino acids.

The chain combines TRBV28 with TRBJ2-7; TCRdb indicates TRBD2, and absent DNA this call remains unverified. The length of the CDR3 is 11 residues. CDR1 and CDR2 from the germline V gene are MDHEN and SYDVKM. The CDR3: CASSRGTEQYF.

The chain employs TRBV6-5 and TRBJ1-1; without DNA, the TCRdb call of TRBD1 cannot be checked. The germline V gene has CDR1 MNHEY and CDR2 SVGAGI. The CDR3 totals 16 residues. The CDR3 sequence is CASSYDRVLMNTEAFF.

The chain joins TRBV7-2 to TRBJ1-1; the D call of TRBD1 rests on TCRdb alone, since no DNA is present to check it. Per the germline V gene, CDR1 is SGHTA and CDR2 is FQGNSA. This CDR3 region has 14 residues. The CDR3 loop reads CASSLSAGSPEAFF.

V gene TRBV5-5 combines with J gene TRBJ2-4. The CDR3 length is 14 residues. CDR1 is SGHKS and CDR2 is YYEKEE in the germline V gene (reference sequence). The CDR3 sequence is CASGGSASANIQYF.

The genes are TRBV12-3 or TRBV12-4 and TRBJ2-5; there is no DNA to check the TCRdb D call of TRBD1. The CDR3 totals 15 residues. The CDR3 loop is CASSPEGQLKETQYF.

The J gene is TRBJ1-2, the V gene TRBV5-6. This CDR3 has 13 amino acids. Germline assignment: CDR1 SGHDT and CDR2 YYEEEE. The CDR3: CASSLLGNYGYTF.

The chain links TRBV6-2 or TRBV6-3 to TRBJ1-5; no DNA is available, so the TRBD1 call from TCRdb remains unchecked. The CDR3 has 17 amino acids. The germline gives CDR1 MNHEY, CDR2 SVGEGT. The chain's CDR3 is CASSYSTRAVSNQPQHF.